This is a list of T cell receptor beta chains from one sample in a study of shared T cell receptors in the human thymus. This table comes from immunoSEQ multiplex PCR, and its TCRdb copy is limited to in-frame clones, with some not included. This table holds fewer than 700,000 clones, approximately 90% found once. These same data were also listed under a study on human thymus T cells.

The material sequenced was thymocytes. The receptors here all came from a boy younger than two with a congenital heart defect. Both conserved end residues are trimmed from each CDR3.

cdr3_aa: ASSSGSGITEAF; j_call: TRBJ1-1; v_call: TRBV4-2
cdr3_aa: ASSLRVSSYNEQF; j_call: TRBJ2-1; v_call: TRBV27
cdr3_aa: ASSLREDYGYT; j_call: TRBJ1-2; v_call: TRBV6-5
cdr3_aa: ASSPRDSSRPLATNEKLF; j_call: TRBJ1-4; v_call: TRBV7-6
cdr3_aa: ASSPHPTRAEQY; j_call: TRBJ2-7; v_call: TRBV5-6
cdr3_aa: ASSATGGRETQY; j_call: TRBJ2-5; v_call: TRBV27
cdr3_aa: ASSWWGGQTGSPLH; j_call: TRBJ1-6; v_call: TRBV27
cdr3_aa: ASSYQSRTSGRVYNEQF; j_call: TRBJ2-1; v_call: TRBV27
cdr3_aa: ASSPFRQGPDYEQY; j_call: TRBJ2-7; v_call: TRBV9
cdr3_aa: ASSSLQREGVGEQY; j_call: TRBJ2-7; v_call: TRBV28
cdr3_aa: ASKAAGLETQY; j_call: TRBJ2-5; v_call: TRBV2
cdr3_aa: ASSGGWGDSYEQY; j_call: TRBJ2-7; v_call: TRBV2
cdr3_aa: ASSKRRSNEKLF; j_call: TRBJ1-4; v_call: TRBV4-1
cdr3_aa: ASSQEAAPGGVIGDPYEQY; j_call: TRBJ2-7; v_call: TRBV14
cdr3_aa: SVEDLSKGLAGASSYNEQF; j_call: TRBJ2-1; v_call: TRBV29-1
cdr3_aa: ASSVETDLYGYT; j_call: TRBJ1-2; v_call: TRBV6-1
cdr3_aa: ASRDGQPNSLDTQY; j_call: TRBJ2-3; v_call: TRBV25-1
cdr3_aa: ASSQDLGATPLGGELF; j_call: TRBJ2-2; v_call: TRBV4-2
cdr3_aa: ASPGGESYNEQF; j_call: TRBJ2-1; v_call: TRBV21-1
cdr3_aa: ASSPAQGGDHTDTQY; j_call: TRBJ2-3; v_call: TRBV4-2
cdr3_aa: ASSIGPYSGQGNTEAF; j_call: TRBJ1-1; v_call: TRBV19
cdr3_aa: ASSAQGIDYEQY; j_call: TRBJ2-7; v_call: TRBV19
cdr3_aa: ASTSRDREPYGYT; j_call: TRBJ1-2; v_call: TRBV11-2
cdr3_aa: ASSFIPTDTQY; j_call: TRBJ2-3; v_call: TRBV27
cdr3_aa: ATSRDQEFLAEPYEQY; j_call: TRBJ2-7; v_call: TRBV15
cdr3_aa: ASSSLAGEILPYEQY; j_call: TRBJ2-7; v_call: TRBV28
cdr3_aa: ASSNGGTGGRNTEAF; j_call: TRBJ1-1; v_call: TRBV19
cdr3_aa: ATSRVMGPSNQPQH; j_call: TRBJ1-5; v_call: TRBV15
cdr3_aa: ASSDQGSGNTIY; j_call: TRBJ1-3; v_call: TRBV25-1
cdr3_aa: ASSPRTDLHLEAF; j_call: TRBJ1-1; v_call: TRBV5-1
cdr3_aa: SAEGLAGFADTQY; j_call: TRBJ2-3; v_call: TRBV29-1
cdr3_aa: ASSFRPRDLNTEAF; j_call: TRBJ1-1; v_call: TRBV27
cdr3_aa: ASSEAGLAGETQY; j_call: TRBJ2-5; v_call: TRBV6-1
cdr3_aa: SVDRREGQAYEQY; j_call: TRBJ2-7; v_call: TRBV29-1
cdr3_aa: ASSQDEGGREAF; j_call: TRBJ1-1; v_call: TRBV4-1
cdr3_aa: ASGDGAGGETYEQY; j_call: TRBJ2-7; v_call: TRBV2
cdr3_aa: ASSLEAGSQGLTDTQY; j_call: TRBJ2-3; v_call: TRBV5-1
cdr3_aa: ASSQDWAGDLYEQY; j_call: TRBJ2-7; v_call: TRBV4-1
cdr3_aa: ASSDDSFGQSNYGYT; j_call: TRBJ1-2; v_call: TRBV10-2
cdr3_aa: ASSQYSGSPYNEQF; j_call: TRBJ2-1; v_call: TRBV4-1
cdr3_aa: ASSFLGYT; j_call: TRBJ1-2; v_call: TRBV27
cdr3_aa: ASSLGDRGGQETQY; j_call: TRBJ2-5; v_call: TRBV5-1
cdr3_aa: ASSLWAGHTEQF; j_call: TRBJ2-1; v_call: TRBV28
cdr3_aa: ASSLELAGAFFEQY; j_call: TRBJ2-7; v_call: TRBV5-1
cdr3_aa: ASSQDLPGGNYGYT; j_call: TRBJ1-2; v_call: TRBV4-3
cdr3_aa: ASSLCPGLAGPPTYEQY; j_call: TRBJ2-7; v_call: TRBV28
cdr3_aa: ASSSTATNEKLF; j_call: TRBJ1-4; v_call: TRBV6-5
cdr3_aa: ASSLDPPIRDRGREQY; j_call: TRBJ2-7; v_call: TRBV11-2
cdr3_aa: ASSLVMNTGELF; j_call: TRBJ2-2; v_call: TRBV7-2